Listed below are T cell receptor beta chains from one sample, sequenced in a study of blood T cell repertoires in COVID-19. Profiling relied on immunoSEQ multiplex PCR, and the TCRdb table lists in-frame clones only, not all of them. The sample yields under 450,000 clones, about nine tenths seen once. The sequenced material came from PBMCs or T cells enriched from blood (not recorded which). The source is a woman in her 40s who had been exposed to COVID-19. The CDR3 runs from the conserved cysteine through the conserved F or W. Each record gives: V gene, D gene, clone size, J gene, CDR3 DNA, CDR3 protein. A D gene is named only where the DNA matches it firmly. Clone size appears in some rows only: once, few, many, or a class for an expanded clone.

>TRBV6-1|TRBD1|.|TRBJ1-2
TGTGCCAGCAGTGATCTCGGACAGGGCTCCGAAACATATGGCTACACCTTC
CASSDLGQGSETYGYTF
>TRBV7-7|TRBD1|.|TRBJ2-2
TGTGCTAGCAGCCCAGGGGGACAGGTTAACACCGGGGAGCTGTTTTTT
CASSPGGQVNTGELFF
>TRBV5-1|.|once|TRBJ1-1
TGCGCCAGCAGCATTTCAACTAACACTGAAGCTTTCTTT
CASSISTNTEAFF
>TRBV2|.|.|TRBJ2-2
TGTGCCAGCAGTAGTACGGGGAGGGGGACCGGGGAGCTGTTTTTT
CASSSTGRGTGELFF
>TRBV12-3/TRBV12-4|.|.|TRBJ1-1
TGTGCCAGCAGTTTCCTGGGCAGGGAAGCTTTCTTT
CASSFLGREAFF
>TRBV7-9|TRBD1|once|TRBJ2-1
TGTGCCAGCAGCCCCCCCGGGACAGGGTACAATGAGCAGTTCTTC
CASSPPGTGYNEQFF
>TRBV5-1|TRBD2|.|TRBJ2-2
TGCGCCAGCAGCTTGACCCTAGCGGGGGGCAAGACCGGGGAGCTGTTTTTT
CASSLTLAGGKTGELFF
>TRBV30|.|.|TRBJ2-5
TGTGCCTGGAGAGGGGGGGCCCTGGAGACCCAGTACTTC
CAWRGGALETQYF
>TRBV7-2|.|once|TRBJ1-1
TGTGCCAGCAGACGGGACACTGAAGCTTTCTTT
CASRRDTEAFF
>TRBV9|TRBD1|.|TRBJ2-5
TGTGCCAGCAGCCCTCGGGGAGGGACAGGGGGCCGGGAGACCCAGTACTTC
CASSPRGGTGGRETQYF
>TRBV7-2|.|.|TRBJ1-5
TGTGCCAGCAGCCCCCGGGACTCGGGGCAGCCCCAGCATTTT
CASSPRDSGQPQHF
>TRBV19|TRBD1|.|TRBJ2-7
TGTGCCAGTACCCCCACCCAGGGACAGGGCTCCTACGAGCAGTACTTC
CASTPTQGQGSYEQYF
>TRBV2|TRBD1|.|TRBJ1-2
TGTGCCAGCAGTGAACCTCTGGGACAGGGGAAGAGCTACACCTTC
CASSEPLGQGKSYTF
>TRBV7-9|.|once|TRBJ1-1
TGTGCCAGCAGCTTAGAGGCAGGTGGTCGTCCCGAAGCTTTCTTT
CASSLEAGGRPEAFF
>TRBV3-1/TRBV3-2|TRBD2|once|TRBJ2-3
TGTGCCAGCAGCCCGAGGGACCGGGGAGGGGATACGCAGTATTTT
CASSPRDRGGDTQYF
>TRBV5-1|.|.|TRBJ2-6
TGCGCCAGCAGCTTCCAGGGTAGCTCTGGGGCCAACGTCCTGACTTTC
CASSFQGSSGANVLTF
>TRBV5-6|TRBD2|.|TRBJ2-1
TGTGCCAGCAGCTTGCCGGGACTAGCGGGAGGGCCCAATGAGCAGTTCTTC
CASSLPGLAGGPNEQFF
>TRBV7-3|.|.|TRBJ2-2
TGTGCCAGCAGCGATAAGCCAACGACGAACACCGGGGAGCTGTTTTTT
CASSDKPTTNTGELFF
>TRBV3-1/TRBV3-2|.|.|TRBJ1-2
TGTGCCAGCAGCCAAAGCGGTCCCTATGGCTACACCTTC
CASSQSGPYGYTF
>TRBV7-6|TRBD1|few|TRBJ1-5
TGTGCCAGCAGCGTACGCCGACAGGGACCTAATCAGCCCCAGCATTTT
CASSVRRQGPNQPQHF
>TRBV6-1|.|once|TRBJ1-2
TGTGCCAGCAGTGAACTCGTGAGACTTAACTATGGCTACACCTTC
CASSELVRLNYGYTF
>TRBV18|TRBD2|.|TRBJ2-1
TGTGCCAGCTCACTCAGCGGGAGCGGCAATGAGCAGTTCTTC
CASSLSGSGNEQFF
>TRBV29-1|TRBD1|.|TRBJ1-4
TGCAGCGTTGAAGATCCCGGGACAGGGGCCGAAAAACTGTTTTTT
CSVEDPGTGAEKLFF
>TRBV5-1|TRBD1|.|TRBJ2-6
TGCGCCAGCAGCATCGTCGCCCAGGGGGCTGGGGCCAACGTCCTGACTTTC
CASSIVAQGAGANVLTF
>TRBV12-3/TRBV12-4|.|.|TRBJ2-7
TGTGCCAGCAGCGGGGGACCCTACGAGCAGTACTTC
CASSGGPYEQYF
>TRBV20-1|.|.|TRBJ1-6
TGCAGTGCTAGTAGGGGACAAAGCGATTCACCCCTCCACTTT
CSASRGQSDSPLHF
>TRBV30|TRBD1|once|TRBJ2-1
TGTGCCTGGAGAGCGGGACAGGGCAGATCGCGTCCGTTCTTC
CAWRAGQGRSRPFF
>TRBV11-2|.|.|TRBJ1-3
TGTGCCAGCAGTTTTAAACCCCGGGGGGCTGGAAACACCATATATTTT
CASSFKPRGAGNTIYF
>TRBV7-3|.|.|TRBJ1-1
TGTGCCAGCAGCTTTGGCGGGAACACTGAAGCTTTCTTT
CASSFGGNTEAFF
>TRBV3-1/TRBV3-2|.|few|TRBJ1-2
TGTGCCAGCAGCCAAGGAGTTGGGCAGGGGTATGGCTACACCTTC
CASSQGVGQGYGYTF
>TRBV19|.|.|TRBJ2-7
TGTGCCAGTAGTATAGGAGGGGAGCAGTACTTC
CASSIGGEQYF
>TRBV5-1|TRBD2|.|TRBJ2-1
TGCGCCAGCAGCTTGGTCGGGGGGGCCAGCACCTACAATGAGCAGTTCTTC
CASSLVGGASTYNEQFF
>TRBV29-1|.|few|TRBJ1-1
TGCAGCGTTGAAGATCACAGGGCCACTGAAGCTTTCTTT
CSVEDHRATEAFF
>TRBV27|TRBD1|.|TRBJ1-1
TGTGCCAGCAGTGGAGGGACAGGGGTAGGAGACACTGAAGCTTTCTTT
CASSGGTGVGDTEAFF
>TRBV30|.|.|TRBJ1-5
TGTGCCTGGAGTGGCGGCAGGGCGGAGCCCCAGCATTTT
CAWSGGRAEPQHF
>TRBV5-4|.|once|TRBJ2-3
TGTGCCAGCAGCTTTGGCGGCAGCACAGATACGCAGTATTTT
CASSFGGSTDTQYF
>TRBV19|.|.|TRBJ1-4
TGTGCCAGTAGTATACAGGACAGATTTAATGAAAAACTGTTTTTT
CASSIQDRFNEKLFF
>TRBV11-2|.|.|TRBJ2-5
TGTGCCAGCAGCTACCGGGACATTAAAGAGACCCAGTACTTC
CASSYRDIKETQYF
>TRBV5-1|.|.|TRBJ2-5
TGCGCCAGCAGCTATCCTCCGGGGAAAGAGACCCAGTACTTC
CASSYPPGKETQYF
>TRBV7-9|.|.|TRBJ1-6
TGTGCCAGCAGCTTAAGACAATCAGGCCTTAATTCACCCCTCCACTTT
CASSLRQSGLNSPLHF
>TRBV7-2|TRBD2|.|TRBJ2-2
TGTGCCAGCAGCTTAAAGCGGGGGACCGGGGAGCTGTTTTTT
CASSLKRGTGELFF
>TRBV19|TRBD1|.|TRBJ2-7
TGTGCCAGTAGTATGGACAGGTCCTACGAGCAGTACTTC
CASSMDRSYEQYF